The present T cell receptor beta chain was sequenced within a study of shared clonotypes between healthy human individuals (dated by TCRdb to between 2020 and 2021). For the wider study: Three men and a couple of women, aged 18 to 49 years, made up the cohort. Blood TCR repertoires of roughly five healthy adults were deeply sequenced to estimate repertoire size and the extent of clonotype sharing between individuals. Each donor's leukapheresis produced roughly between roughly 0.94 and 9.5 billion PBMCs. For each donor, CD4 naive and CD4 memory were each given three plates, CD8 naive was given two plates, and CD8 memory was given one plate. To increase sequencing depth and limit assay-specific biases, different laboratories used diverse techniques to prepare libraries and sequence TCR repertoires.

Using the deep immunoSEQ assay, TCR CDR3 regions were amplified from genomic DNA by multiplex PCR. Extracted genomic DNA from each cell subset was distributed evenly across all wells of several immunoSEQ 96-well plates, and each plate was treated as a replicate. For sorted subsets, each replicate PCR was loaded with about 0.2 ug genomic DNA, equivalent to about 30,000 T cell genomes. Purified libraries were measured with a Qubit 3.0 fluorometer, size-checked on a Bioanalyzer 2100, and measured again with the KAPA Library Quantification kit. Every immunoSEQ 96-well plate was sequenced on a dedicated single-read 150-cycle Illumina NextSeq 550 flow cell. The authors' pipeline ran thus. Because the immunoSEQ output included only junctional sequences and no quality scores, the filtering could not be the same as the filtering used for full-length reads. To assign V/J genes and CDR3, sequences were annotated against IMGT germline references using PyIR, a Python wrapper for IgBLAST v1.9. Reads were filtered out if the reads had weak V/J assignments (E-value above 1e-6), no CDR3, stop codons, out-of-frame junctions, or ambiguous translated residues. V3J clonotypes were defined as sequences sharing the same inferred V gene, J gene, and CDR3 amino acid sequence. Percentage overlap between repertoires was computed as shared unique clonotypes divided by the size of the smaller repertoire. Richness of each repertoire was evaluated using RTK rarefaction, the Chao1 estimator, and Recon v2.1 estimates of unobserved clonotypes. For all TCRbeta clonotypes obtained by the gDNA method from several donors, generation probabilities were computed with OLGA. TCRdb's version of the immuneACCESS table is confined to in-frame rearrangements and falls short of the full clone set. An unresolved V gene accounts for under half of the shortfall where checked; the remainder is of unknown origin. V and J calls and clone size come straight from that table; D and trimming were deduced from the DNA. This sample is represented by 2 million or so clones; approximately 95% of them were singletons. Together, the top ten hold about 1.1% of the sample.

This clone showed up just once. This receptor's antigen is unknown. The record has no base qualities; no much larger clone is one base away. For the CD8 naive samples, CD45RO-negative cells were positively selected for CCR7, yielding a CD45RA+CCR7+ population from which TemRA cells were excluded. Healthy HIV-negative adults with no recently reported acute infections or vaccinations were included as donors. Every donor was a Caucasian adult residing in Nashville, Tennessee, USA. After blood collection by leukapheresis, PBMCs were isolated using Ficoll-Histopaque density gradient centrifugation and then cryopreserved in the vapor phase of liquid nitrogen. Analytical flow cytometry was used to check the purity and quantity of every magnetically sorted T cell population. Genomic DNA was isolated from every sorted fraction and measured by UV absorbance on a Nanodrop 2000c. What the authors observed across the whole study: Only blood was sampled, and tissue TCR repertoires likely differ from those in blood. Higher generation probabilities were observed for clonotypes shared by all four sorted-subset donors than for non-shared clonotypes. Naive subsets generally had larger estimated clonotype richness than memory subsets. The genetic and exposure-history diversity represented was limited by the small number of donors. Incomplete sequencing was indicated by rarefaction of sorted-subset datasets, despite the large sequencing depth. Pairwise subsampling indicated that sequencing depth was expected to affect the degree of clonotype sharing among donors. Roughly 5% of naive CD4, 3.5% of naive CD8, about 2.1% of memory CD4, and about 0.4% of memory CD8 clonotypes were shared across several donors.

From its cysteine to its phenylalanine, the CDR3 spans 14 amino acids. Only the CDR3 DNA is retained, 42 bases long and in frame from the first base. The germline V gene supplies CDR1 SQVTM and CDR2 ANQGSEA. V and J are truncated by 1 base and 4 bases respectively, leaving an intervening sequence of 13 bases. The sequence came from a man aged 18 to 35 in good health. Material: naive CD8+ T cells sorted from blood. This specimen's cell subset or site label, interpreted: CD45RA+CCR7+. The chain joins TRBV29-1 to TRBJ2-5, with TRBD2 as a weak D call on 7 bases. The sequenced DNA is TGCAGCGTTGAAGGCGTGCGGGGGCCAGAGACCCAGTACTTC. It translates to CSVEGVRGPETQYF.